The 25 T cell receptor beta chains reported below all come from one sample, sequenced in a study of shared clonotypes between healthy human individuals (dated by TCRdb to the early 2020s). Receptor libraries were prepared by the immunoSEQ multiplex PCR assay. TCRdb obtained this table from immuneACCESS and retained in-frame rearrangements with V and J assigned. These tables miss some clones; where compared with another copy, unresolved V genes account for less than half of the shortfall, and the remainder is unexplained. The sample table records approximately 2.5 million clones; roughly 93% of these occur just once. The ten biggest clones cover more than 0.35% of the sample. The sample taken for sequencing was naive CD4+ T cells from PBMCs. Interpreted using the paper, the cell subset or site label stands for: CD45RA+ positively selected. All receptors come from a man between 18 and 29 years old in good health. Some clones in this sample may be carry-over from other donors' samples.

This chain joins TRBV2 and TRBJ2-1, with D possibly matching TRBD2 (6 bases). The CDR3 totals 13 residues. CDR1 is SNHLY and CDR2 is FYNNEI in the germline V gene. Deletions cut 4 bases from V and 5 bases from J, with 9 bases between. The CDR3 reads CASSAEGDNEQFF. CDR3 coding DNA: TGTGCCAGCAGTGCGGAGGGAGACAATGAGCAGTTCTTC.

The J gene is TRBJ2-1, the V gene TRBV18; tentatively, D is TRBD1 (6 bases). Germline V lookup: CDR1 KGHSH, CDR2 LQKENI. The CDR3 has 16 residues. Trimming left V 2 bases short and J 2 bases short, with 13 bases between. The chain's CDR3 is CASSPALQGTYNEQFF. CDR3 DNA sequence: TGTGCCAGCTCACCAGCCTTACAGGGAACCTACAATGAGCAGTTCTTC.

V is TRBV9 and J is TRBJ1-1; 10 positions match TRBD1. CDR3 size: 17 residues. Germline V lookup: CDR1 SGDLS, CDR2 YYNGEE. With 4 bases clipped from V and 3 bases from J, the junction kept 12 bases outside the gene matches. In DNA, the CDR3 is TGTGCCAGCAGCCCACCGCCGGGGACAGGGGACGACACTGAAGCTTTCTTT. It yields the protein CASSPPPGTGDDTEAFF.

The genes are TRBV6-1 and TRBJ1-1; D call uncertain. The germline V and J ends were trimmed by 7 bases and 2 bases, with 8 bases remaining between them. The CDR3 spans 12 residues. Germline loops: CDR1 MNHNS, CDR2 SASEGT. The CDR3 protein is CASIVGNTEAFF. As DNA, the CDR3 is TGTGCCAGCATTGTGGGAAACACTGAAGCTTTCTTT.

Here the CDR3 reads CASSLRDASLYGYTF. As DNA, the CDR3 is TGTGCCAGCTCTCTTCGGGACGCTTCCCTCTATGGCTACACCTTC. The chain employs TRBV18 and TRBJ1-2, with D perhaps matching TRBD1 (5 bases). The germline CDR1 and CDR2 sequences are KGHSH and LQKENI. V lost 6 bases and J 4 bases, leaving 18 bases between the germline ends. The CDR3 totals 15 residues.

V and J are TRBV6-5 and TRBJ1-1, with a tentative D call TRBD1 (6 bases). This CDR3 spans 15 amino acids. Trimming took off 6 bases at V and 0 bases at J, with 14 bases between the two ends. Germline CDR1 reads MNHEY; CDR2 reads SVGAGI. The CDR3 sequence: CASSRAGQLNTEAFF. CDR3 DNA sequence: TGTGCCAGCAGCCGAGCCGGACAGCTGAACACTGAAGCTTTCTTT.

The rearrangement uses TRBV27 and TRBJ1-5, with D perhaps TRBD1 (5 bases). Trimming removed 5 bases at V and 3 bases at J, with 5 bases between. This CDR3 contains 12 residues. Germline loops: CDR1 MNHEY, CDR2 SMNVEV (reference sequence). The CDR3 region has the DNA TGTGCCAGCAGTGGGACCAATCAGCCCCAGCATTTT. It yields the protein CASSGTNQPQHF.

This chain uses TRBV6-5 with TRBJ2-2; D remains ambiguous. In germline, CDR1 is MNHEY, CDR2 SVGAGI. V was pared by 7 bases and J by 1 base, with 13 bases between. CDR3 length: 15 residues. The CDR3 sequence is CASTPRRVNTGELFF. Written as DNA, the CDR3 is TGTGCCAGCACCCCCCGAAGGGTGAACACCGGGGAGCTGTTTTTT.

The chain couples TRBV7-9 to TRBJ1-3, with unresolved D. CDR1 is SEHNR and CDR2 is FQNEAQ in the germline V gene (reference sequence). Trimming took off 5 bases at V and 4 bases at J, with 15 bases between the two ends. This CDR3 spans 15 amino acids. The CDR3 reads CASSDRTGVGNTIYF. CDR3 DNA: TGTGCCAGCAGCGATAGAACCGGGGTCGGAAACACCATATATTTT. Based on the CDR3 plus reference TRBV7-9 and TRBJ1-3, the full variable domain is DTGVSQNPRHKITKRGQNVTFRCDPISEHNRLYWYRQTLGQGPEFLTYFQNEAQLEKSRLLSDRFSAERPKGSFSTLEIQRTEQGDSAMYLCASSDRTGVGNTIYFGEGSWLTVV.

Concerning this clone: This sample also contains other DNA sequences that code for the same CDR3. The CDR3 sequence is CATSRAGRGETQYF. The CDR3 coding sequence is TGTGCCACCAGCAGGGCCGGGCGGGGTGAGACCCAGTACTTC. V and J are TRBV15 and TRBJ2-5; D possibly corresponds to TRBD2 (6 bases). The germline gives CDR1 LNHNV, CDR2 YYDKDF (reference sequence). The CDR3 is 14 residues long. V gave up 3 bases and J gave up 5 bases, with 13 bases separating them.

As regards this clone: Distinct nucleotide sequences in the sample also encode this CDR3. As DNA, the CDR3 is TGCGCCAGCAGTTCCACTAGTCAAGAGACCCAGTACTTC. It is translated as CASSSTSQETQYF. The chain couples TRBV5-1 to TRBJ2-5, with a tentative D call TRBD2 (5 bases). The CDR3 runs to 13 residues. CDR1 is SGHRS and CDR2 is YFSETQ in the germline V gene. Trimming removed 5 bases at V and 2 bases at J, with 10 bases between.

This chain connects TRBV25-1 to TRBJ1-5; D remains ambiguous. CDR3 size: 15 residues. Per germline, CDR1 MGHDK and CDR2 SYGVNS. V lost 0 bases and J 5 bases, leaving 11 bases between the germline ends. The CDR3 is CASSEYWAADQPQHF. The CDR3 DNA reads TGTGCCAGCAGTGAATATTGGGCAGCTGATCAGCCCCAGCATTTT.

The V gene is TRBV28, the J gene TRBJ2-7; D may be TRBD2 (7 bases). The CDR3 loop spans 16 amino acids. From germline, CDR1 is MDHEN and CDR2 SYDVKM. Trimming shortened V by 2 bases and J by 2 bases, and 16 bases separated the two germline ends. The CDR3 region is CASSLGGGRLAYEQYF. The CDR3 coding sequence is TGTGCCAGCAGTTTAGGGGGGGGCAGACTAGCCTACGAGCAGTACTTC.

The V gene is TRBV16, the J gene TRBJ2-1, with a weak D call TRBD2 (5 bases). Looked up from germline, CDR1 is KGHSY and CDR2 is FQNENV. The CDR3 spans 13 residues. Deletions cut 4 bases from V and 7 bases from J, with 11 bases between. Written as DNA, the CDR3 is TGTGCCAGCAGCCCCCCCGGGGTTAATGAGCAGTTCTTC. Protein product: CASSPPGVNEQFF.

The chain combines TRBV7-7 with TRBJ2-7, with 9 bases lining up with TRBD2. The CDR3 runs to 15 residues. Trimming took 3 bases from V and 3 from J; bases not matched to a gene: 6. CDR1 and CDR2 from the germline V gene are SSHAT and FNYEAQ (reference sequence). In nucleotides, the CDR3 is TGTGCCAGCAGCTTTAAGGGACTAGCTGGCTACGAGCAGTACTTC. Protein sequence: CASSFKGLAGYEQYF.

This clone appeared once. V and J are TRBV10-3 and TRBJ2-1; no clear D. The germline gives CDR1 ENHRY, CDR2 SYGVKD. The CDR3 is made up of 11 amino acids. The V and J ends lost 2 bases and 9 bases respectively, with 5 bases between them. The CDR3, as DNA: TGTGCCATCAGTGAGCGGTTTGAGCAGTTCTTC. Encoded protein: CAISERFEQFF.

This clone was seen only once. This sequence joins TRBV7-9 and TRBJ2-3; D ambiguous. Trimming removed 2 bases at V and 6 bases at J, with 12 bases between. The CDR3 spans 14 residues. Germline assignment: CDR1 SEHNR and CDR2 FQNEAQ (reference sequence). CDR3 sequence (DNA): TGTGCCAGCAGCTTAACAAGTGGACGCGATACGCAGTATTTT. The encoded protein is CASSLTSGRDTQYF.

This chain uses TRBV28 with TRBJ1-1; TRBD1 matches at 11 bases. The germline V gene encodes CDR1 MDHEN and CDR2 SYDVKM. CDR3 size: 13 residues. The junction had 3 bases not matched to a gene; V was cut back by 8 bases and J by 4 bases. DNA of the CDR3: TGTGCCAGCCTGGGACAGGGGGGCACTGAAGCTTTCTTT. Protein product: CASLGQGGTEAFF.

The chain is built from TRBV28 and TRBJ1-2; 12 bases map to TRBD1. Germline values: CDR1 MDHEN, CDR2 SYDVKM. The length of the CDR3 is 17 residues. Trimming removed 7 bases from V and 5 bases from J; junction bases left unmatched: 14. The CDR3 DNA reads TGTGCCAGCACTCGCAGCGCCGGGACAGGGGGCTATTATGGCTACACCTTC. Translating gives CASTRSAGTGGYYGYTF.

The chain employs TRBV9 and TRBJ2-2; 10 nucleotides match TRBD2. The J segment lost 8 bases and the V segment lost 7 bases, leaving 14 bases of the junction unmatched. The CDR3 contains 16 residues. Per germline, CDR1 SGDLS and CDR2 YYNGEE. CDR3 protein: CASGSGTSDTWGELFF. In nucleotides, the CDR3 is TGTGCCAGCGGCTCCGGGACTAGCGATACCTGGGGGGAGCTGTTTTTT.

The chain recombines TRBV5-1 with TRBJ1-1; D is unresolved. The germline gives CDR1 SGHRS, CDR2 YFSETQ. The CDR3 contains 14 residues. V lost 0 bases, J lost 1 base, and 7 bases lay in between. The CDR3 here is CASSLDPTNTEAFF. The CDR3 coding sequence is TGCGCCAGCAGCTTGGATCCGACGAACACTGAAGCTTTCTTT.

Only one count was recorded for this clone. The junction and the germline gene differ at one end; a read error may be behind it. The chain employs TRBV2 and TRBJ2-7, with D perhaps TRBD1 (6 bases). In germline, CDR1 is SNHLY, CDR2 FYNNEI. The CDR3 loop spans 16 amino acids. In DNA, the CDR3 is TGTGTCAGCAGTGACAGGCAAAAAAGCGGAGGACACGAGCAGTACTTC. Translated: CVSSDRQKSGGHEQYF.

The J gene is TRBJ2-3, the V gene TRBV12-5, with D tentatively TRBD2 (5 bases). Trimming pared 2 bases from V and 0 bases from J, leaving 6 bases between. This CDR3 comprises 14 residues. CDR1 is LGHNT, CDR2 FRNRAP, per germline. The CDR3 is CASGLSGSTDTQYF. CDR3 nucleotides: TGTGCTAGTGGTTTGTCGGGGAGCACAGATACGCAGTATTTT.

This CDR3 reads CASSLNMGELFF. The CDR3 DNA sequence: TGTGCCAGCAGCTTAAACATGGGGGAGCTGTTTTTT. The rearrangement uses TRBV7-2 and TRBJ2-2; D is ambiguous. Germline assignment: CDR1 SGHTA and CDR2 FQGNSA. V was trimmed by 2 bases and J by 8 bases, leaving 6 bases between them. The CDR3 runs to 12 residues.

The chain combines TRBV5-4 with TRBJ2-3, with D unclear. This CDR3 has 15 amino acids. V lost 1 base and J 5 bases, leaving 14 bases between the germline ends. The germline gives CDR1 SGHNT, CDR2 YYREEE (reference sequence). This CDR3 is CASSLKEANLDTQYF. The CDR3 bases are TGTGCCAGCAGCTTGAAGGAAGCCAATTTAGATACGCAGTATTTT.